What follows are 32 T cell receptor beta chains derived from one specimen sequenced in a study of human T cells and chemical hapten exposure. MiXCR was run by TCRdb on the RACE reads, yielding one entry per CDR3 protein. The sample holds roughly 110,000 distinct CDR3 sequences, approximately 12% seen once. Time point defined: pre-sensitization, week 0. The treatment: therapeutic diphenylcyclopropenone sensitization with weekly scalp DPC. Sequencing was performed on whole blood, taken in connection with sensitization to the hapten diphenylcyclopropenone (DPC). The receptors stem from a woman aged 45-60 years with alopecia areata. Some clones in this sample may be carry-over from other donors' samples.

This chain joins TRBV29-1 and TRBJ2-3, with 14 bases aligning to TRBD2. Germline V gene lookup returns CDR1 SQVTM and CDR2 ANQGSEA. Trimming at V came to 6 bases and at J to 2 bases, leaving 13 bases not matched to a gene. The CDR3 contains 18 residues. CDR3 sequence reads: CSVDQGPGLAGDTDTQYF. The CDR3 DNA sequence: TGCAGCGTCGATCAGGGGCCGGGACTAGCGGGAGACACAGATACGCAGTATTTT.

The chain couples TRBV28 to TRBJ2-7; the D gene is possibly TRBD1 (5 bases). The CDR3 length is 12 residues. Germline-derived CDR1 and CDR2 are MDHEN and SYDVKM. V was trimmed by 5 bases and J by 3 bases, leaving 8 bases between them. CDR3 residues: CASSTTVYEQYF. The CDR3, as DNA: TGTGCCAGCAGTACGACAGTCTACGAGCAGTACTTC.

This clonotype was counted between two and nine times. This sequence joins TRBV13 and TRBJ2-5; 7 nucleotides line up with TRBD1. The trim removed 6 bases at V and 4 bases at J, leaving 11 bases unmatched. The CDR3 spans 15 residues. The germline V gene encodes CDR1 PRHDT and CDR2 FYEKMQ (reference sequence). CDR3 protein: CASSLRTGWIETQYF. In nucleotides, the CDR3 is TGTGCCAGCAGTTTAAGGACAGGATGGATAGAGACCCAGTACTTC.

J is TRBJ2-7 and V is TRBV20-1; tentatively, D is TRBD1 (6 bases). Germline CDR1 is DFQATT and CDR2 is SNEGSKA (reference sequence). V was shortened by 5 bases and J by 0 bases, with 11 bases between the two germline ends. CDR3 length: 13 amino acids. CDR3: CSAGDTGSYEQYF. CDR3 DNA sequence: TGCAGTGCTGGGGACACCGGCTCCTACGAGCAGTACTTC.

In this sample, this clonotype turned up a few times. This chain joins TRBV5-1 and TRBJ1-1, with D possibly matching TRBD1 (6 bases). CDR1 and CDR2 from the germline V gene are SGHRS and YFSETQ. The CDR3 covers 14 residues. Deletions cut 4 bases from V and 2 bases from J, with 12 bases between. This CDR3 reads CASSTGQPNTEAFF. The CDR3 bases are TGCGCCAGCAGCACCGGACAGCCTAACACTGAAGCTTTCTTT.

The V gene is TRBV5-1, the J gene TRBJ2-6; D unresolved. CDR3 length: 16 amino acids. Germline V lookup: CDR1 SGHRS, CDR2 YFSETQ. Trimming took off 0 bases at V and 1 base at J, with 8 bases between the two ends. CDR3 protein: CASSLAVGSGANVLTF. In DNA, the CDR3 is TGCGCCAGCAGCTTGGCCGTGGGATCTGGGGCCAACGTCCTGACTTTC.

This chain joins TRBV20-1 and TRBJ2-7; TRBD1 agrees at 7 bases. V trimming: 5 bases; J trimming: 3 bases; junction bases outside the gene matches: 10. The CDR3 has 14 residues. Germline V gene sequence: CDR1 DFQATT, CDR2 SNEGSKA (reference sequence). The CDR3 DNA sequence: TGCAGTGCTCAATACGGGACAGCCCGCTACGAGCAGTACTTC. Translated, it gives CSAQYGTARYEQYF.

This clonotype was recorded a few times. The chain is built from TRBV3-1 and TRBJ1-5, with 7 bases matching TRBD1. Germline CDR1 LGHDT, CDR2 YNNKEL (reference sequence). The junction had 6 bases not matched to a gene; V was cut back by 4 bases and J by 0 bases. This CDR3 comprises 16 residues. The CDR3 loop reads CASSPGGAYSNQPQHF. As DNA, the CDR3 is TGTGCCAGCAGCCCAGGGGGAGCGTATAGCAATCAGCCCCAGCATTTT. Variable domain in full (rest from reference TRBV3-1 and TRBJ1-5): DTAVSQTPKYLVTQMGNDKSIKCEQNLGHDTMYWYKQDSKKFLKIMFSYNNKELIINETVPNRFSPKSPDKAHLNLHINSLELGDSAVYFCASSPGGAYSNQPQHFGDGTRLSIL.

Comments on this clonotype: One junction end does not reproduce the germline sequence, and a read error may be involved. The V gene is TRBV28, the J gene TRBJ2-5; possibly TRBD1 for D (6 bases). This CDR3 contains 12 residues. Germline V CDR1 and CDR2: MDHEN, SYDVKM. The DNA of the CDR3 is TGTGCCAGCAGGTCCGGGACACTGCGACATGACTTC. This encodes CASRSGTLRHDF.

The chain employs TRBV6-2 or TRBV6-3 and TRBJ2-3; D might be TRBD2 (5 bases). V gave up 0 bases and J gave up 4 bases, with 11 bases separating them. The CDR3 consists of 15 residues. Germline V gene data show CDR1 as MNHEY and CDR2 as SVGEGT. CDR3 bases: TGTGCCAGCAGTTACTCGGGAGAATCCCCAGATACGCAGTATTTT. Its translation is CASSYSGESPDTQYF.

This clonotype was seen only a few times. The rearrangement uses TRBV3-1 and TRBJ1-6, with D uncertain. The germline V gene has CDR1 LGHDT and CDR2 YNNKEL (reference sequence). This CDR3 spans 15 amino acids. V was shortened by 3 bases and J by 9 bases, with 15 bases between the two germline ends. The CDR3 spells CASSHPSRGGSPLHF. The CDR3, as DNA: TGTGCCAGCAGCCATCCAAGTCGGGGAGGTTCACCCCTCCACTTT.

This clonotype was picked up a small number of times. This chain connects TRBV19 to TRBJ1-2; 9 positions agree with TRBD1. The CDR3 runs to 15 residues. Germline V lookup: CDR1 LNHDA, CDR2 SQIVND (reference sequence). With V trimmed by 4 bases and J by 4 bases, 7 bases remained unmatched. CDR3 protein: CASSTSGQGIYGYTF. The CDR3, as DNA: TGTGCCAGTAGTACGTCCGGACAGGGGATCTATGGCTACACCTTC.

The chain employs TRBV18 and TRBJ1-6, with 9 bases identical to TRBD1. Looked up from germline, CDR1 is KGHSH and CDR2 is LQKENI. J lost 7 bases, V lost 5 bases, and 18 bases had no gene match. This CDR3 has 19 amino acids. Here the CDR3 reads CASSRTAVTGGMLNSPLHF. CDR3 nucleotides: TGTGCCAGCTCAAGAACCGCCGTGACAGGGGGTATGTTGAATTCACCCCTCCACTTT.

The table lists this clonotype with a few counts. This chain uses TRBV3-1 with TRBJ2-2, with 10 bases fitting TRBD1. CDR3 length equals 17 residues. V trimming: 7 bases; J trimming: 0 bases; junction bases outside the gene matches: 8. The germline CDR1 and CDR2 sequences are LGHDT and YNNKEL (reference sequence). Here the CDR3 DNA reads TGTGCCAGCATCGGGACAGGGGAACCCACGAACACCGGGGAGCTGTTTTTT. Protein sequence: CASIGTGEPTNTGELFF.

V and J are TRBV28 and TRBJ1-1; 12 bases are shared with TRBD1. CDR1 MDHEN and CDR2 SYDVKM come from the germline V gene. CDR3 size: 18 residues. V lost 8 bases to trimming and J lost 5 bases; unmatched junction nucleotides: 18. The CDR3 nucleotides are TGTGCCAGCCAGAGGGCCCGAGAGGGGACAGGGGGCGTTACTGAAGCTTTCTTT. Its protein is CASQRAREGTGGVTEAFF.

This CDR3 is CARSPYAGQGGNTIYF. The CDR3 DNA reads as TGTGCCAGGAGCCCCTATGCGGGACAGGGGGGAAACACCATATATTTT. This chain connects TRBV7-9 to TRBJ1-3, with 10 bases that match TRBD1. Trimming cost V 9 bases and J 4 bases; bases outside gene matches: 12. Germline V gene sequence: CDR1 SEHNR, CDR2 FQNEAQ (reference sequence). This CDR3 has 16 amino acids.

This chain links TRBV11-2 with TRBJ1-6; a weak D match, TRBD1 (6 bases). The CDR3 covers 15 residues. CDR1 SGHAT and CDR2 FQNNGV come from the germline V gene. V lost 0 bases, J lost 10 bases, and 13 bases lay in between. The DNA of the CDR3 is TGTGCCAGCAGCTTAGAAGGCAGGGGCAACTCACCCCTCCACTTT. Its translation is CASSLEGRGNSPLHF.

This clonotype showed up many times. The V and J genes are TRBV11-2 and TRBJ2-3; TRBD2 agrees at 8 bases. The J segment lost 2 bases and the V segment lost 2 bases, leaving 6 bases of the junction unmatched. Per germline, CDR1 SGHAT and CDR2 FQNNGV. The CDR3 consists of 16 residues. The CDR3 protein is CASSLKGLGTTDTQYF. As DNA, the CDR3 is TGTGCCAGCAGCTTAAAGGGACTAGGGACCACAGATACGCAGTATTTT.

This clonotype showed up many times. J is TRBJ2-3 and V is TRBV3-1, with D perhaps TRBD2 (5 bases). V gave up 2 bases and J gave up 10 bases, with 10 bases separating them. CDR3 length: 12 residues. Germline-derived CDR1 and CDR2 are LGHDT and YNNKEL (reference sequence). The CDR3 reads CASSQPGGAQYF. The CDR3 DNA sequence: TGTGCCAGCAGCCAACCCGGAGGTGCGCAGTATTTT.

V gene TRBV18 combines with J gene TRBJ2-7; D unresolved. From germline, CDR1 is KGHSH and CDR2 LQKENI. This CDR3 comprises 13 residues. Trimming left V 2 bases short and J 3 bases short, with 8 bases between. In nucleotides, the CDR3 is TGTGCCAGCTCACCAGCTGCTTTCTACGAGCAGTACTTC. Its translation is CASSPAAFYEQYF.

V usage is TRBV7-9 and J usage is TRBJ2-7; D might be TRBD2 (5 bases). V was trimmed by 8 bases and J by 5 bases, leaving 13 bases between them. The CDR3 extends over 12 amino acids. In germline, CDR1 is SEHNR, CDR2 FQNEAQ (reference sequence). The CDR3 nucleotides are TGTGCCAGCGCGGGCGTTGGGGACGAGCAGTACTTC. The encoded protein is CASAGVGDEQYF. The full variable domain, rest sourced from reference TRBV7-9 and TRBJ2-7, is DTGVSQNPRHKITKRGQNVTFRCDPISEHNRLYWYRQTLGQGPEFLTYFQNEAQLEKSRLLSDRFSAERPKGSFSTLEIQRTEQGDSAMYLCASAGVGDEQYFGPGTRLTVT.

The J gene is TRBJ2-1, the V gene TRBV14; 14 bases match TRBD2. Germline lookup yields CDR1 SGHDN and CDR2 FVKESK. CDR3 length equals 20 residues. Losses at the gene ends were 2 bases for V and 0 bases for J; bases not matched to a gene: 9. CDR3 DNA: TGTGCCAGCAGCCAATTACCCGGGACTAGCGGGAGTTTCTCCTACAATGAGCAGTTCTTC. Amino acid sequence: CASSQLPGTSGSFSYNEQFF.

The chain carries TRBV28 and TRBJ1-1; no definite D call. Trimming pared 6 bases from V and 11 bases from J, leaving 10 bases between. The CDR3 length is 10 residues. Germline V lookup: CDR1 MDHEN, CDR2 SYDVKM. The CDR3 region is CASSTSLAFF. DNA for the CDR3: TGTGCCAGCAGCACCAGCCTGGCTTTCTTT.

This CDR3 reads CASSEPHLDGEQYF. The CDR3 DNA is TGTGCCAGCAGTGAACCCCACTTGGACGGGGAGCAGTACTTC. The genes are TRBV6-1 and TRBJ2-7, with unresolved D. Germline V gene data show CDR1 as MNHNS and CDR2 as SASEGT. The germline V and J ends were trimmed by 2 bases and 7 bases, with 15 bases remaining between them. The CDR3 sequence is 14 residues long.

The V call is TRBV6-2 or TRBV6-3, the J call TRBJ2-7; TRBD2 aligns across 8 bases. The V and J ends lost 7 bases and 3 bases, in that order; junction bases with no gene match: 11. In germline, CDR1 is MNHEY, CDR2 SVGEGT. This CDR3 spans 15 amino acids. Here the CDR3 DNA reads TGTGCCAGCACCCTACTCGGGACTAGAAGCTACGAGCAGTACTTC. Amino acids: CASTLLGTRSYEQYF.

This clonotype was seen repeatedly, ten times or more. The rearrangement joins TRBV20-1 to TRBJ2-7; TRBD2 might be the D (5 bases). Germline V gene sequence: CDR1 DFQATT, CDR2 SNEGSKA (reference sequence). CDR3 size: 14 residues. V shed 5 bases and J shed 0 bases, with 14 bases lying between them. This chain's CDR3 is CSAPRRAASYEQYF. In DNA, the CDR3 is TGCAGTGCTCCCCGGAGAGCGGCCTCCTACGAGCAGTACTTC.

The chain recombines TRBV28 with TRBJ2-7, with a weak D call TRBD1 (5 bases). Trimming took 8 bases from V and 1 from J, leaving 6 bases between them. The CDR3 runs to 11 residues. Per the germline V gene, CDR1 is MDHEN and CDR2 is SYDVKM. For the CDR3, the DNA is TGTGCCAGCCAGGGTTCCTACGAGCAGTACTTC. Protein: CASQGSYEQYF. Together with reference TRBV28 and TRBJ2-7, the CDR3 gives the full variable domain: DVKVTQSSRYLVKRTGEKVFLECVQDMDHENMFWYRQDPGLGLRLIYFSYDVKMKEKGDIPEGYSVSREKKERFSLILESASTNQTSMYLCASQGSYEQYFGPGTRLTVT.

The CDR3 DNA is TGTGCCAGCAGCTTAGCGCTTTTGGCAGGGCTAGACATTCAGTACTTC. Translating gives CASSLALLAGLDIQYF. This chain uses TRBV7-2 with TRBJ2-4; tentatively, D is TRBD1 (5 bases). Trimming pared 0 bases from V and 8 bases from J, leaving 17 bases between. CDR3 length: 16 amino acids. In germline, CDR1 is SGHTA, CDR2 FQGNSA.

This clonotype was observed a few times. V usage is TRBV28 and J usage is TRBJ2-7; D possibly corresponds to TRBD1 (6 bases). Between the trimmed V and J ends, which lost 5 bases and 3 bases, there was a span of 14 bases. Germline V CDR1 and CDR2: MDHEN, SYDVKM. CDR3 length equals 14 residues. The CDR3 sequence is CASSRAGALYEQYF. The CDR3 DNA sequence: TGTGCCAGCAGTCGAGCAGGGGCCCTCTACGAGCAGTACTTC.

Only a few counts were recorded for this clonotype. CDR3 sequence: CAIGSAGGGGTEAFF. The CDR3 bases are TGTGCCATTGGGTCCGCGGGGGGCGGCGGAACTGAAGCTTTCTTT. The chain recombines TRBV10-3 with TRBJ1-1; D might be TRBD1 (6 bases). The CDR3 spans 15 residues. Between the trimmed V and J ends, which lost 9 bases and 5 bases, there was a span of 22 bases. The germline V gene encodes CDR1 ENHRY and CDR2 SYGVKD.

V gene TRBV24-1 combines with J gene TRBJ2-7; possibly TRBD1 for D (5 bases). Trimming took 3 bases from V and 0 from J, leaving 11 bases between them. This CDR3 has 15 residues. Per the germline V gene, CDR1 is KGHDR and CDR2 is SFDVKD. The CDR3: CATSDPAGSSYEQYF. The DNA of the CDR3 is TGTGCCACCAGTGATCCAGCAGGGTCCTCCTACGAGCAGTACTTC.

The CDR3 is CASSADPASYGYTF. CDR3 sequence (DNA): TGTGCCAGCAGCGCGGACCCCGCGAGCTATGGCTACACCTTC. This chain links TRBV9 with TRBJ1-2, with D uncertain. CDR1 and CDR2 from the germline V gene are SGDLS and YYNGEE. Trimming took off 3 bases at V and 4 bases at J, with 13 bases between the two ends. This CDR3 is built from 14 residues.